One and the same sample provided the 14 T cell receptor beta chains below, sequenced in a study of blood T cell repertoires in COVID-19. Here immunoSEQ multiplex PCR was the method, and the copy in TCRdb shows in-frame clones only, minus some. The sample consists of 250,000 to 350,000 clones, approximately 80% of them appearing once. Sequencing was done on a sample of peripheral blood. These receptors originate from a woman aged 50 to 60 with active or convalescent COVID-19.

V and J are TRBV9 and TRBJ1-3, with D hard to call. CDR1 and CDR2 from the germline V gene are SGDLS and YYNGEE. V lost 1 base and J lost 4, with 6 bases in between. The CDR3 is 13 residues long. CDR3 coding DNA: TGTGCCAGCAGCGTAAGCCTGGGAAACACCATATATTTT. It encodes CASSVSLGNTIYF. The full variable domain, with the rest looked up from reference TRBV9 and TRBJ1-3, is DSGVTQTPKHLITATGQRVTLRCSPRSGDLSVYWYQQSLDQGLQFLIQYYNGEERAKGNILERFSAQQFPDLHSELNLSSLELGDSALYFCASSVSLGNTIYFGEGSWLTVV.

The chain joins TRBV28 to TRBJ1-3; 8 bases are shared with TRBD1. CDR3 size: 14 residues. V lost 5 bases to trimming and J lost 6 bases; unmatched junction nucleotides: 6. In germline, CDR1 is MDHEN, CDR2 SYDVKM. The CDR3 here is CASSRGTGLNTIYF. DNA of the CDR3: TGTGCCAGCAGTCGTGGGACAGGCCTAAACACCATATATTTT. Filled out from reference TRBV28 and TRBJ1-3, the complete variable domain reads DVKVTQSSRYLVKRTGEKVFLECVQDMDHENMFWYRQDPGLGLRLIYFSYDVKMKEKGDIPEGYSVSREKKERFSLILESASTNQTSMYLCASSRGTGLNTIYFGEGSWLTVV.

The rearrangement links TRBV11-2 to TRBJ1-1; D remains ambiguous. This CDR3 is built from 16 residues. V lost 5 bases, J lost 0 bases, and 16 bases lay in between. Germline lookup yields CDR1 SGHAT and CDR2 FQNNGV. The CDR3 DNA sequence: TGTGCCAGCAGCCCCTGGGGAGGCCGACTGAACACTGAAGCTTTCTTT. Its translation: CASSPWGGRLNTEAFF.

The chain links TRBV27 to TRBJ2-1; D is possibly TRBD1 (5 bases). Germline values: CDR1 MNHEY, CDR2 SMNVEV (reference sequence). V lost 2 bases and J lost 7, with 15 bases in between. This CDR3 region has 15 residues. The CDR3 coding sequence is TGTGCCAGCAGTTTAAGCCCCAGGGTGGGGAATGAGCAGTTCTTC. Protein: CASSLSPRVGNEQFF.

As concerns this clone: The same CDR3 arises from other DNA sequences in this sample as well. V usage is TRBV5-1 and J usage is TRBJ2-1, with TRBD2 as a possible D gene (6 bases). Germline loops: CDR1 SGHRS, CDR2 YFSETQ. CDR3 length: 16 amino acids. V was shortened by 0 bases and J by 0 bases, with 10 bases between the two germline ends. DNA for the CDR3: TGCGCCAGCAGCTTGGCCCGGGGGAGCTCCTACAATGAGCAGTTCTTC. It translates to CASSLARGSSYNEQFF.

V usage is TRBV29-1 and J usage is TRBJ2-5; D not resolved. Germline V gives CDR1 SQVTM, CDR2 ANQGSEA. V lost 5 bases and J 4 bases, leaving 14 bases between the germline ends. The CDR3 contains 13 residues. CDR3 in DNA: TGCAGCGTTCAGTTAGCCCCGGGAGAGACCCAGTACTTC. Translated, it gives CSVQLAPGETQYF. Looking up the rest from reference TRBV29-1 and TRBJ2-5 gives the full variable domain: SAVISQKPSRDICQRGTSLTIQCQVDSQVTMMFWYRQQPGQSLTLIATANQGSEATYESGFVIDKFPISRPNLTFSTLTVSNMSPEDSSIYLCSVQLAPGETQYFGPGTRLLVL.

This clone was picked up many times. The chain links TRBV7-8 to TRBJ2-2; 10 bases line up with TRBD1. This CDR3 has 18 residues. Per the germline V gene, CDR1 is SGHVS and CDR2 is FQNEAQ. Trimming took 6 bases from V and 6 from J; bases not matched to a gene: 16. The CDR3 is CASSRGWTGGRFSGELFF. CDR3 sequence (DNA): TGTGCCAGCAGTCGAGGGTGGACAGGGGGAAGGTTCTCCGGGGAGCTGTTTTTT.

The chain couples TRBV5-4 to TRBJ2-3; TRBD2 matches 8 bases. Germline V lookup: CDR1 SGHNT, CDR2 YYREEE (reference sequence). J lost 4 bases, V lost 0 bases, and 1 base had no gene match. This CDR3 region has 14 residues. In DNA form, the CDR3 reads TGTGCCAGCAGCTTGGCGGGAGGGCCAGATACGCAGTATTTT. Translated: CASSLAGGPDTQYF.

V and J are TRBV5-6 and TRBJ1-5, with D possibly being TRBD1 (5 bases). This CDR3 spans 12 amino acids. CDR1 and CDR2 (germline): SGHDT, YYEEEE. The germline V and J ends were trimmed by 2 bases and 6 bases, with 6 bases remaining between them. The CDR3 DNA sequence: TGTGCCAGCAGCTTCAGGGCTCAGCCCCAGCATTTT. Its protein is CASSFRAQPQHF.

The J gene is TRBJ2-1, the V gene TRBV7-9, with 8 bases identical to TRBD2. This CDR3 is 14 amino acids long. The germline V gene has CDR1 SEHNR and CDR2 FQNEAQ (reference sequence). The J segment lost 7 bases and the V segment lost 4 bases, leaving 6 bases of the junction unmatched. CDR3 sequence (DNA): TGTGCCAGCAGCTCCCGGACTAGCTTAAATGAGCAGTTCTTC. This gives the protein CASSSRTSLNEQFF.

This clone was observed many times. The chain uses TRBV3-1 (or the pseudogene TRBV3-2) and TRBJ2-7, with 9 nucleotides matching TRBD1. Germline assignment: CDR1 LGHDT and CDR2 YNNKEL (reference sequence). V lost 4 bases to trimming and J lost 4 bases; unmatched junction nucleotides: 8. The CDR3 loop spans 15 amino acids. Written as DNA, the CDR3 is TGTGCCAGCAGCCCACAGGGGGCGGGAGAATACGAGCAGTACTTC. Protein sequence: CASSPQGAGEYEQYF.

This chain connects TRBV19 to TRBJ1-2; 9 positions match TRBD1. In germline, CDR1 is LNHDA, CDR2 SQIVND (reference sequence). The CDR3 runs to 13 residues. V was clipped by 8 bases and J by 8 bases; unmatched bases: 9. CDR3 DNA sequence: TGTGCCAGTCGTACAGGGGGCGCATGGGGCTACACCTTC. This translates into CASRTGGAWGYTF. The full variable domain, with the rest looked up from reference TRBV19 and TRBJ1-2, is DGGITQSPKYLFRKEGQNVTLSCEQNLNHDAMYWYRQDPGQGLRLIYYSQIVNDFQKGDIAEGYSVSREKKESFPLTVTSAQKNPTAFYLCASRTGGAWGYTFGSGTRLTVV.

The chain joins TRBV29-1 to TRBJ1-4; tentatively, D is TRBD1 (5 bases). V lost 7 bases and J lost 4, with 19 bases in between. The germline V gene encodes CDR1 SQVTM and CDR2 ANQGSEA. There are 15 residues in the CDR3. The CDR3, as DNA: TGCAGCGCTTCTTTCGGGGGGAGAATTAATGAAAAACTGTTTTTT. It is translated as CSASFGGRINEKLFF. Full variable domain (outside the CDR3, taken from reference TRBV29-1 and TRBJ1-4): SAVISQKPSRDICQRGTSLTIQCQVDSQVTMMFWYRQQPGQSLTLIATANQGSEATYESGFVIDKFPISRPNLTFSTLTVSNMSPEDSSIYLCSASFGGRINEKLFFGSGTQLSVL.

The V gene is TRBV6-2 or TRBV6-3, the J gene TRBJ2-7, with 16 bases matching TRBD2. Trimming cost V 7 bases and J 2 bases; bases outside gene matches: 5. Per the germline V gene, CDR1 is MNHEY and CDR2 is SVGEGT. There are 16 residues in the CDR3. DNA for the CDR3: TGTGCCAGCACCCCGGGACTAGCGGGAGGGACCTACGAGCAGTACTTC. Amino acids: CASTPGLAGGTYEQYF.